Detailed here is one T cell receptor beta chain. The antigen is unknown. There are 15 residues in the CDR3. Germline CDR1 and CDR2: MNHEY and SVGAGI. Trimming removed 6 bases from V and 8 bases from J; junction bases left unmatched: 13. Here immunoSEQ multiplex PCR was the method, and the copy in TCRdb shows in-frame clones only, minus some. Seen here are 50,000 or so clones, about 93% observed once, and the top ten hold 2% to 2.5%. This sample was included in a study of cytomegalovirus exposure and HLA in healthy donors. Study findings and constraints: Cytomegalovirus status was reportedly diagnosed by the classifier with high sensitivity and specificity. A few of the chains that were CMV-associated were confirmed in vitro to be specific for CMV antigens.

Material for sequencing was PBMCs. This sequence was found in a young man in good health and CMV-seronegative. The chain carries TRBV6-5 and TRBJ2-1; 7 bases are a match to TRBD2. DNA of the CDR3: TGTGCCAGCAGGGGGGGTGGGAGCGGGGAAGATGAGCAGTTCTTC. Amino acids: CASRGGGSGEDEQFF.